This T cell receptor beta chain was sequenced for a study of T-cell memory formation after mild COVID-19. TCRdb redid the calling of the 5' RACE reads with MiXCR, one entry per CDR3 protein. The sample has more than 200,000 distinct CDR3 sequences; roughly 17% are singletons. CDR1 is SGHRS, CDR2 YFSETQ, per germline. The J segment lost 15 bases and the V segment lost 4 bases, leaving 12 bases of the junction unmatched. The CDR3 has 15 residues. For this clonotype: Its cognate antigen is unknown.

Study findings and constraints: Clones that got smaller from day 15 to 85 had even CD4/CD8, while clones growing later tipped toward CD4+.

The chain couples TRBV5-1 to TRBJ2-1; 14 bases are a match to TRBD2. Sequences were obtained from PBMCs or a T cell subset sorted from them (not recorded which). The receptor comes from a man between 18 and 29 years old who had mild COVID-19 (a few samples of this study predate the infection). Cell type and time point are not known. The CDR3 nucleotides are TGCGCCAGCAGCCGTGCGACTAGCGGGGGGGACCTATGGTTCTTC. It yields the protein CASSRATSGGDLWFF.